This record looks at one T cell receptor beta chain sequence and its context. The clone's antigen remains unknown. Within one base of it there is no much larger clone, and no base qualities were kept. Collaborating institutions collected whole blood in K2EDTA tubes following their own protocols. For TCRbeta analysis, collaborator samples were shipped as frozen whole blood, as isolated PBMCs, or as DNA extracted from either sample type. This sample stems from a study of blood T cell repertoires in COVID-19 (TCRdb year 2020). About the study as a whole: The collaborator samples originated in the United States, Italy and Spain and spanned the acute and convalescent phases of COVID-19. The samples were drawn from two sources: the first 160 participants of the ongoing ImmuneRACE study, and approximately 1,300 subjects contributed by 6 global collaborators. The material from the prospective study consisted of cDNA or gDNA derived from T cells, B-cell-depleted T cells, or PBMCs. Sample metadata almost always included a de-identified subject ID, COVID-19 status, age in years and sex. The repertoires were released in a freely available public database meant as a resource for research on the immune response to SARS-CoV-2. The dataset comprised deeply sampled blood TCRbeta repertoires from subjects exposed to, actively infected with, or recovered from COVID-19. Where available, HLA class I and class II types were obtained from metadata supplied by the sample provider rather than from assay-based typing.

The immunoSEQ Assay, a bias-controlled multiplex PCR, was used to amplify TCRbeta CDR3 regions from genomic DNA. The authors processed their data as follows. The number of nucleated cells in each sample was estimated by amplification of reference gene primers within the assay. Sequence reads were collapsed and filtered to measure the absolute abundance of every unique TCRbeta CDR3 rearrangement. For each sample, productive Simpson clonality was calculated as the square root of Simpson's diversity index across productive rearrangements. The immuneACCESS repertoire file appears here via TCRdb, limited to in-frame rearrangements. These files lack a portion of the clones; in checked studies, under half of the deficit traces to unresolved V genes, and the cause of the others is not known. D and trimming come from the DNA, and the V and J calls and clone size come from that table. Here the sample has about 170,000 clones; about 80% occur a single time. The top ten constitute under 13% of the sample.

Broad study findings and their caveats: The amount of clinical and demographic metadata varied by source and participant and was provided uncurated.

The TCR sequence derives from a man between 65 and 85 years old with active or convalescent COVID-19. The specimen sequenced was peripheral blood.

The DNA is as follows: TGTGCCGCAGGACCCGGTGTGGGGGCGGGTGAAGCTTTCTTT. Translated, it gives CAAGPGVGAGEAFF. The rearranged chain carries TRBV10-3 and TRBJ1-1; the D gene is perhaps TRBD1, on 6 matching bases. The germline V gene sets CDR1 to ENHRY and CDR2 to SYGVKD. Taken from cysteine to phenylalanine, the CDR3 has 14 residues. Kept here is only the CDR3 DNA, which spans 42 bases and is read in frame from base 1. Trimming costs V 11 bases and J 7 bases, and their ends lie 23 bases apart.